Listed below are T cell receptor beta chains from one sample, sequenced in a study of T cell changes during pregnancy in multiple sclerosis. Only in-frame clones appear in the TCRdb table, and some are missing; sequencing was by immunoSEQ multiplex PCR. The sample has about 42,000 clones, under 90% seen once. The sequences come from CD4+ T cells from peripheral blood mononuclear cells, collected before pregnancy. The receptors originated from a female donor with multiple sclerosis, enrolled in a pregnancy study. CDR3s include the opening cysteine and the closing phenylalanine or tryptophan. The D gene is left open where the match is weak. Not every row has a clone size; where given, it reads once, few, many or a size class.

TRBV19	-	-	TRBJ1-5	CASSPTTGYDQPQHF	TGTGCCAGTAGTCCGACAACAGGGTACGATCAGCCCCAGCATTTT
TRBV19	-	-	TRBJ2-3	CASSEDVATDTQYF	TGTGCCAGTAGTGAGGATGTTGCAACAGATACGCAGTATTTT
TRBV30	TRBD2	-	TRBJ2-5	CAWSLAGVGETQYF	TGTGCCTGGAGTTTAGCGGGAGTAGGAGAGACCCAGTACTTC
TRBV10-3	-	-	TRBJ1-2	CAISDSQRLITGYTF	TGTGCCATCAGTGACAGCCAAAGACTGATCACAGGCTACACCTTC
TRBV12-5	-	-	TRBJ1-4	CASGLGTHTNEKLFF	TGTGCTAGTGGTTTGGGGACACATACTAATGAAAAACTGTTTTTT
TRBV4-3	TRBD1	once	TRBJ1-5	CASSQDRDRGRPQHF	TGCGCCAGCAGCCAAGACCGGGACAGGGGGCGGCCCCAGCATTTT
TRBV5-1	-	-	TRBJ1-1	CASSLGTRNTEAFF	TGCGCCAGCAGCTTAGGGACAAGGAACACTGAAGCTTTCTTT
TRBV5-1	-	few	TRBJ1-5	CASSFDQGGQPQHF	TGCGCCAGCAGCTTTGACCAGGGAGGTCAGCCCCAGCATTTT
TRBV25-1	-	-	TRBJ2-5	CASTPGVQETQYF	TGTGCCAGCACTCCAGGGGTTCAAGAGACCCAGTACTTC
TRBV7-6	TRBD1	-	TRBJ2-1	CASSLTGTGAAILIEQFF	TGTGCCAGCAGCTTAACTGGGACAGGGGCCGCGATACTGATTGAGCAGTTCTTC
TRBV4-1	-	-	TRBJ1-4	CASSQDMAWSNEKLFF	TGCGCCAGCAGCCAAGATATGGCCTGGTCCAATGAAAAACTGTTTTTT
TRBV16	-	-	TRBJ2-7	CASSQGLRPLGSYEQYF	TGTGCCAGCAGCCAAGGACTTAGACCGTTAGGCTCCTACGAGCAGTACTTC
TRBV19	TRBD1	-	TRBJ2-1	CASSIMGQGFYNEQFF	TGTGCCAGTAGTATTATGGGACAGGGGTTCTACAATGAGCAGTTCTTC
TRBV6-5	-	-	TRBJ1-1	CASSYSTGTKNTEAFF	TGTGCCAGCAGTTACTCTACAGGGACAAAGAACACTGAAGCTTTCTTT
TRBV11-2	-	-	TRBJ2-7	CASSLDGHEQYF	TGTGCCAGCAGCTTAGATGGGCACGAGCAGTACTTC
TRBV7-9	TRBD1	-	TRBJ1-4	CASSPPTGESEKLFF	TGTGCCAGCAGCCCTCCTACAGGGGAGAGCGAAAAACTGTTTTTT
TRBV7-2	-	-	TRBJ1-2	CASSPGPNNYGYTF	TGTGCCAGCAGCCCAGGGCCCAATAACTATGGCTACACCTTC
TRBV7-3	TRBD2	-	TRBJ2-7	CASSLSAGGGYEQYF	TGTGCCAGCAGCTTAAGTGCGGGGGGCGGATACGAGCAGTACTTC
TRBV6-5	-	-	TRBJ2-3	CASSPPGLNTQYF	TGTGCCAGCAGCCCCCCGGGACTCAATACGCAGTATTTT
TRBV6-1	-	-	TRBJ1-1	CASSPSTANTEAFF	TGTGCCAGCAGTCCATCGACAGCGAACACTGAAGCTTTCTTT
TRBV27	TRBD1	-	TRBJ1-1	CASRIREQGAEAFF	TGTGCCAGCAGGATAAGGGAACAGGGGGCTGAAGCTTTCTTT